The 30 T cell receptor beta chains presented below share a single source sample, sequenced in a study of long-term antiretroviral therapy in people with HIV. The assay, immunoSEQ v3.0, was run at survey level. TCRdb's copy holds only in-frame clones and misses some; the assay was immunoSEQ multiplex PCR. The table shows under 35,000 clones, with nearly 95% occurring only once. The specimen was unsorted PBMCs, collected just over 5 years after starting antiretroviral therapy. Receptors originate from a woman aged 50 to 60 with HIV.

The chain recombines TRBV15 with TRBJ2-5; D is undetermined. TRBJ2-7 explains the end of the DNA better; the J call may be wrong. CDR3 length: 15 amino acids. Germline assignment: CDR1 LNHNV and CDR2 YYDKDF (reference sequence). The CDR3 region has the DNA TGTGCCACCAGCAGAGGGGTTTTGGACGGGTACGAGCAGTACTTC. Translation: CATSRGVLDGYEQYF.

The chain recombines TRBV5-1 with TRBJ2-7; unclear D gene. Germline V lookup: CDR1 SGHRS, CDR2 YFSETQ. V gave up 4 bases and J gave up 5 bases, with 10 bases separating them. The CDR3 totals 12 residues. The CDR3 region is CASSIQGNEQYF. The CDR3 DNA sequence: TGCGCCAGCAGCATTCAAGGAAACGAGCAGTACTTC.

The CDR3 sequence is CASSDRTGGNEQYF. The CDR3 DNA is TGTGCCAGCAGTGACAGGACAGGGGGCAACGAGCAGTACTTC. V usage is TRBV6-1 and J usage is TRBJ2-7, with 11 bases identical to TRBD1. Per the germline V gene, CDR1 is MNHNS and CDR2 is SASEGT. Trimming removed 3 bases from V and 5 bases from J; junction bases left unmatched: 3. This CDR3 comprises 14 residues.

The chain recombines TRBV6-5 with TRBJ2-7; D remains unclear. The CDR3 runs 11 residues. The V and J ends lost 6 bases and 5 bases respectively, with 8 bases between them. CDR1 is MNHEY and CDR2 is SVGAGI in the germline V gene. CDR3 sequence (DNA): TGTGCCAGCAGGCGCAACCACGAGCAGTACTTC. Translated, it gives CASRRNHEQYF.

This chain joins TRBV9 and TRBJ2-3; TRBD2 might be the D (5 bases). This CDR3 spans 14 amino acids. Trimming stripped 0 bases from V and 1 base from J, with 6 bases between. Germline CDR1 reads SGDLS; CDR2 reads YYNGEE. CDR3 DNA: TGTGCCAGCAGCGTAGACGGGGGCACAGATACGCAGTATTTT. This codes for CASSVDGGTDTQYF.

The chain has TRBV5-1 and TRBJ1-6; TRBD1 matches at 8 bases. CDR3 length equals 15 residues. Germline V lookup: CDR1 SGHRS, CDR2 YFSETQ. V shed 4 bases and J 7 bases; nucleotides not matched to a gene: 7. In DNA, the CDR3 is TGCGCCAGCAGCACCGGGACAGGTCGGAATTCACCCCTCCACTTT. The encoded protein is CASSTGTGRNSPLHF. Filled out from reference TRBV5-1 and TRBJ1-6, the complete variable domain reads KAGVTQTPRYLIKTRGQQVTLSCSPISGHRSVSWYQQTPGQGLQFLFEYFSETQRNKGNFPGRFSGRQFSNSRSEMNVSTLELGDSALYLCASSTGTGRNSPLHFGNGTRLTVT.

The chain uses TRBV1 and TRBJ1-3; the listed D gene, TRBD1, was not tested against the DNA. TRBV1 is flagged as a pseudogene. This CDR3 comprises 12 residues. This chain's CDR3 is CTKGDSGNTIYF. DNA of the CDR3: TGCACGAAAGGGGATTCTGGAAACACCATATATTTT.

V is TRBV11-1 and J is TRBJ1-1; D unclear. Trimming took 2 bases from V and 1 from J, leaving 11 bases between them. CDR1 and CDR2 from the germline V gene are SGHAT and FQDESV (reference sequence). This CDR3 region has 15 residues. The CDR3 is CASSLHGAKNTEAFF. DNA for the CDR3: TGTGCCAGCAGCTTACATGGAGCAAAGAACACTGAAGCTTTCTTT.

The rearrangement joins TRBV4-1 to TRBJ2-7; no clear D gene. The germline V gene has CDR1 MGHRA and CDR2 YSYEKL. Trimming cost V 0 bases and J 5 bases, with 11 bases left between them. The CDR3 loop spans 14 amino acids. CDR3 in amino acids: CASSQELQLDEQYF. CDR3 bases: TGCGCCAGCAGCCAAGAGTTACAATTGGACGAGCAGTACTTC.

The V and J genes are TRBV6-5 and TRBJ2-3; 12 bases map to TRBD1. Germline values: CDR1 MNHEY, CDR2 SVGAGI. The CDR3 is 16 residues long. V trimming: 1 base; J trimming: 5 bases; junction bases outside the gene matches: 4. This chain's CDR3 is CASSYWGQGAIDTQYF. CDR3 nucleotide sequence: TGTGCCAGCAGTTACTGGGGACAGGGGGCAATAGATACGCAGTATTTT.

The chain uses TRBV4-1 and TRBJ1-2; TRBD1 matches 8 bases. The CDR3 spans 19 residues. V gave up 6 bases and J gave up 0 bases; unmatched junction bases: 18. CDR1 and CDR2 from the germline V gene are MGHRA and YSYEKL. In nucleotides, the CDR3 is TGCGCCAGCAGGGAAGGGAGAGCTGGACAGGGACCTTCTAACTATGGCTACACCTTC. Translating gives CASREGRAGQGPSNYGYTF.

The chain carries TRBV6-5 and TRBJ2-5, with 7 bases fitting TRBD1. Germline lookup yields CDR1 MNHEY and CDR2 SVGAGI. CDR3 length: 14 residues. Trimming took 6 bases from V and 5 from J; bases not matched to a gene: 9. Written as DNA, the CDR3 is TGTGCCAGCAGCCCATCGGGCAGGGGGGAGACCCAGTACTTC. Translated: CASSPSGRGETQYF.

This clone was seen once. The genes are TRBV5-1 and TRBJ1-3; 8 nucleotides match TRBD1. The CDR3 extends over 15 amino acids. Germline values: CDR1 SGHRS, CDR2 YFSETQ. V dropped 4 bases and J dropped 1; count of bases not matched to a gene: 4. CDR3 DNA: TGCGCCAGCAGCCCACAGGGGGAGTCTGGAAACACCATATATTTT. Protein product: CASSPQGESGNTIYF.

The gene calls are TRBV7-9 and TRBJ1-6, with D perhaps matching TRBD1 (6 bases). CDR1 and CDR2 from the germline V gene are SEHNR and FQNEAQ (reference sequence). The germline V and J ends were trimmed by 5 bases and 6 bases, with 17 bases remaining between them. The CDR3 sequence is 16 residues long. The CDR3 here is CASSDAGQVPNSPLHF. The CDR3 coding sequence is TGTGCCAGCAGCGACGCGGGACAAGTCCCTAATTCACCCCTCCACTTT.

CDR3 DNA sequence: TGTGCCTCTAAAGGGACCTATAATTCACCCCTCCACTTT. Translated, it gives CASKGTYNSPLHF. The chain uses TRBV30 and TRBJ1-6; D call uncertain. V was trimmed by 7 bases and J by 2 bases, leaving 9 bases between them. The CDR3 has 13 amino acids. Germline values: CDR1 GTSNPN, CDR2 SVGIG (reference sequence).

The V call is TRBV7-6, the J call TRBJ2-6; 10 bases are shared with TRBD1. Germline assignment: CDR1 SGHVS and CDR2 FNYEAQ. The CDR3 extends over 14 amino acids. V dropped 5 bases and J dropped 9; count of bases not matched to a gene: 4. CDR3 region: CASSLDRGNNVLTF. CDR3 nucleotide sequence: TGTGCCAGCAGCCTGGACAGGGGGAACAACGTCCTGACTTTC.

The rearrangement uses TRBV27 and TRBJ2-2; no clear D gene. Trimming removed 1 base at V and 8 bases at J, with 5 bases between. The length of the CDR3 is 12 residues. The germline V gene has CDR1 MNHEY and CDR2 SMNVEV (reference sequence). The CDR3 is CASSLWAGELFF. The DNA for the CDR3 is TGTGCCAGCAGTTTATGGGCAGGGGAGCTGTTTTTT.

The rearrangement joins TRBV7-3 to TRBJ2-1; no firm D call. The V gene lost 1 base and the J gene lost 5 bases, with 6 bases spanning the gap. This CDR3 is built from 13 residues. Germline CDR1 is SGHTA and CDR2 is FQGTGA. CDR3 nucleotides: TGTGCCAGCAGCTTAAACCCAAACAATGAGCAGTTCTTC. Its translation: CASSLNPNNEQFF.

This clone was recorded only once. The chain couples TRBV27 to TRBJ2-1; 9 positions agree with TRBD1. Trimming cost V 5 bases and J 8 bases; bases outside gene matches: 13. Germline assignment: CDR1 MNHEY and CDR2 SMNVEV (reference sequence). The CDR3 spans 16 residues. The CDR3 protein is CASSSPGTGIKDEQFF. The CDR3 DNA reads as TGTGCCAGCAGTAGTCCCGGGACAGGGATTAAGGATGAGCAGTTCTTC.

This clone showed up just once. The V and J genes are TRBV5-5 and TRBJ2-3; D assignment may be TRBD1 or TRBD2 (5 bases each). Germline-derived CDR1 and CDR2 are SGHKS and YYEKEE (reference sequence). The CDR3 is made up of 16 amino acids. V was shortened by 0 bases and J by 2 bases, with 13 bases between the two germline ends. The CDR3 here is CASSLGSGSNTDTQYF. In DNA form, the CDR3 reads TGTGCCAGCAGCTTGGGGTCAGGGAGTAACACAGATACGCAGTATTTT.

V usage is TRBV5-4 and J usage is TRBJ2-7, with D hard to call. This CDR3 region has 12 residues. Germline-derived CDR1 and CDR2 are SGHNT and YYREEE (reference sequence). The V end was cut by 3 bases, the J end by 6 bases, with 10 bases between. The CDR3 DNA reads TGTGCCAGCAGCTCCGTACTGGGCGAGCAGTACTTC. It is translated as CASSSVLGEQYF.

The chain's CDR3 is CAWSFPGLAITDTQYF. CDR3 in DNA: TGTGCCTGGAGTTTTCCGGGACTAGCGATCACAGATACGCAGTATTTT. This rearrangement joins TRBV30 to TRBJ2-3; 10 bases agree with TRBD2. Germline V gene data show CDR1 as GTSNPN and CDR2 as SVGIG (reference sequence). The V gene end was trimmed by 2 bases and the J gene end by 2 bases; junction bases not matched to a gene: 7. The CDR3 contains 16 residues.

The J gene is TRBJ2-3, the V gene TRBV19, with D possibly matching TRBD2 (6 bases). Germline V CDR1 and CDR2: LNHDA, SQIVND (reference sequence). V lost 4 bases, J lost 6 bases, and 11 bases lay in between. CDR3 length: 13 residues. The CDR3 nucleotides read TGTGCCAGTAGTACGACTAGTTTCGATACGCAGTATTTT. Residues: CASSTTSFDTQYF.

V is TRBV4-3 and J is TRBJ2-6; the D is unclear. Germline values: CDR1 LGHNA, CDR2 YSLEER. This CDR3 contains 19 residues. V lost 0 bases to trimming and J lost 0 bases, with 15 bases between them. CDR3 sequence: CASSQDLGTARSGANVLTF. Here the CDR3 DNA reads TGCGCCAGCAGCCAAGATCTTGGCACCGCCCGCTCTGGGGCCAACGTCCTGACTTTC.

The chain recombines TRBV19 with TRBJ2-1; 7 bases match TRBD1. CDR1 LNHDA and CDR2 SQIVND come from the germline V gene (reference sequence). V lost 5 bases to trimming and J lost 6 bases; unmatched junction nucleotides: 13. The CDR3 contains 16 residues. In nucleotides, the CDR3 is TGTGCCAGTAGTTCCTTGACAGGGATGGGGTCCAATGAGCAGTTCTTC. It yields the protein CASSSLTGMGSNEQFF. Complete variable domain (other parts from reference TRBV19 and TRBJ2-1): DGGITQSPKYLFRKEGQNVTLSCEQNLNHDAMYWYRQDPGQGLRLIYYSQIVNDFQKGDIAEGYSVSREKKESFPLTVTSAQKNPTAFYLCASSSLTGMGSNEQFFGPGTRLTVL.

The V gene is TRBV13, the J gene TRBJ2-7, with no clear D. Germline CDR1 reads PRHDT; CDR2 reads FYEKMQ (reference sequence). CDR3 length: 13 residues. The V end lost 0 bases, the J end lost 8 bases, and 11 bases lay between the germline ends. In DNA form, the CDR3 reads TGTGCCAGCAGCTTAGGAACCCCGGGTAAGCAGTACTTC. It is translated as CASSLGTPGKQYF.

V and J are TRBV6-1 and TRBJ1-1, with TRBD1 matching 8 bases. The junction had 6 bases not matched to a gene; V was cut back by 0 bases and J by 3 bases. Germline CDR1 MNHNS, CDR2 SASEGT. The length of the CDR3 is 16 residues. The CDR3 reads CASSEALYRGYTEAFF. The DNA for the CDR3 is TGTGCCAGCAGTGAAGCGCTATACAGGGGGTACACTGAAGCTTTCTTT.

V usage is TRBV11-2 and J usage is TRBJ2-5; 7 nucleotides match TRBD2. Germline V gene data show CDR1 as SGHAT and CDR2 as FQNNGV. The CDR3 runs 15 residues. V was pared by 4 bases and J by 5 bases, with 10 bases of the junction left unmatched. CDR3 amino acids: CASSSGTKVSETQYF. The CDR3 DNA sequence: TGTGCCAGCAGCTCCGGGACTAAGGTTTCGGAGACCCAGTACTTC.

The chain recombines TRBV9 with TRBJ2-5, with TRBD1 matching 10 bases. The CDR3 loop spans 16 amino acids. CDR1 and CDR2 from the germline V gene are SGDLS and YYNGEE. V was clipped by 3 bases and J by 4 bases; unmatched bases: 9. The CDR3, as DNA: TGTGCCAGCAGCGCAGACAGGGGGCGGGGGCGAGAGACCCAGTACTTC. It specifies CASSADRGRGRETQYF.

The chain carries TRBV14 and TRBJ2-1, with 7 bases aligning to TRBD2. Germline-derived CDR1 and CDR2 are SGHDN and FVKESK. CDR3 length: 14 amino acids. J gave up 7 bases and V 1 base, and 4 bases lay outside the gene matches. The CDR3 DNA is TGTGCCAGCAGCCAAGTCACGGGGGGTAATGAGCAGTTCTTC. Its protein is CASSQVTGGNEQFF.